This TCR beta chain was profiled in a study of control samples from healthy donors and cancer patients. As concerns this clone: The sample holds other DNA sequences that translate to the same CDR3.

Germline V gene lookup returns CDR1 KGHSH and CDR2 LQKENI. This CDR3 contains 13 residues. The V end was cut by 3 bases, the J end by 0 bases, with 5 bases between. The protocol was immunoSEQ multiplex PCR, while the TCRdb copy is restricted to in-frame clones and leaves out a portion. The data hold 170,000 or so clones, with 94% observed a single time. This TCR was sampled from a young woman in good health. The rearrangement links TRBV18 to TRBJ1-1; D not resolved. The sample was blood. CDR3 amino acids: CASSPAVNTEAFF. For the CDR3, the DNA is TGTGCCAGCTCACCTGCGGTGAACACTGAAGCTTTCTTT.